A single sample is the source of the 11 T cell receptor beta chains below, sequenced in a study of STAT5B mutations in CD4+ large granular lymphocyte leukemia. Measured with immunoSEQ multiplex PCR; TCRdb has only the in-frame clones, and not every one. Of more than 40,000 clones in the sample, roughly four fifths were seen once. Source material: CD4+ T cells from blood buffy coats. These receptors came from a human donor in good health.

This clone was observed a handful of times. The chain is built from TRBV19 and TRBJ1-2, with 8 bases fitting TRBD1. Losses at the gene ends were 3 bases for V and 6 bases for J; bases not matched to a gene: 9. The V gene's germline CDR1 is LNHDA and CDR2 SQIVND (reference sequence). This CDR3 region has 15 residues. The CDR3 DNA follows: TGTGCCAGTAGTATCCCCGGAGGACAGGGAGATGGCTACACCTTC. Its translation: CASSIPGGQGDGYTF.

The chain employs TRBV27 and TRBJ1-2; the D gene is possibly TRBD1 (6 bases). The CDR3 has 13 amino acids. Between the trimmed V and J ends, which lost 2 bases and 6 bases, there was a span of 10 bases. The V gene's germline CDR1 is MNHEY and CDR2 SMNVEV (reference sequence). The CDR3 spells CASSLPEGDGYTF. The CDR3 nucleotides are TGTGCCAGCAGTTTACCCGAGGGGGATGGCTACACCTTC.

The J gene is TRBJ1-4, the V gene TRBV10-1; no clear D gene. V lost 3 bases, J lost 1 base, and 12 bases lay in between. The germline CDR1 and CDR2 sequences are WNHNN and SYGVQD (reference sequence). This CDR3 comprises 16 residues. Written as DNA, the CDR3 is TGCGCCAGCAGTGACCCCCCGGGCAGAACTAATGAAAAACTGTTTTTT. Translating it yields CASSDPPGRTNEKLFF.

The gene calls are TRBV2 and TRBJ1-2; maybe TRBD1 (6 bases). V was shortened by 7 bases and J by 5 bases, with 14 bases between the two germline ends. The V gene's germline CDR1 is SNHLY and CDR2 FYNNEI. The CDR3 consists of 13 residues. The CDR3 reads CASKPGQLYGYTF. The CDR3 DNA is TGTGCCAGCAAACCCGGACAGCTATATGGCTACACCTTC.

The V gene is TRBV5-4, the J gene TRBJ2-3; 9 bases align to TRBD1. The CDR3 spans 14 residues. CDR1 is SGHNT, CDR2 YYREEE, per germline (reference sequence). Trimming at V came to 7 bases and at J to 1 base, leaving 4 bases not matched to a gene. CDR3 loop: CASGRTGGTDTQYF. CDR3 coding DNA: TGTGCCAGCGGGCGGACAGGGGGCACAGATACGCAGTATTTT.

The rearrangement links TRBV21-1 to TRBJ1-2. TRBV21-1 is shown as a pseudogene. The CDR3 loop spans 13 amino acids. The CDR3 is CASSKGIGPGYTF. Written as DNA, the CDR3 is TGTGCCAGCAGCAAAGGGATTGGTCCTGGCTACACCTTC.

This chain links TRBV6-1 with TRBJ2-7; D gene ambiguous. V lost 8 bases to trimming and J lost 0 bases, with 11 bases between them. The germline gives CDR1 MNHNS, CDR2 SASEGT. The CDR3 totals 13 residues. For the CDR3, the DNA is TGTGCCAGCGACCCTTATAGCTCCTACGAGCAGTACTTC. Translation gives CASDPYSSYEQYF.

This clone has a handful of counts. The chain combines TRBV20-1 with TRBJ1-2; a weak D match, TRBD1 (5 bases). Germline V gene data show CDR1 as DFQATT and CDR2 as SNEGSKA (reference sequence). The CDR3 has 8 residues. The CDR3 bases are TGCGGGGGAGATCGCTACACCTTC. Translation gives CGGDRYTF.

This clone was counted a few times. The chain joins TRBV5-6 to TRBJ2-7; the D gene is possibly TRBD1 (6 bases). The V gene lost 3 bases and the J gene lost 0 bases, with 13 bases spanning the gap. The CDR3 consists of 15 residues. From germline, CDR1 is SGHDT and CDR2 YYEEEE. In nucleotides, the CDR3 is TGTGCCAGCAGCTCCCGGGACATCCTCTCCTACGAGCAGTACTTC. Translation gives CASSSRDILSYEQYF.

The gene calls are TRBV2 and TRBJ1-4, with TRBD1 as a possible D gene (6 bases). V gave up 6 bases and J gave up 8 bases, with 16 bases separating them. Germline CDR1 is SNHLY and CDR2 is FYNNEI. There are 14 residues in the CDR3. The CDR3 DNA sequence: TGTGCCAGCAGATCAGGGGCAGGGAACGAAAAACTGTTTTTT. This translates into CASRSGAGNEKLFF.

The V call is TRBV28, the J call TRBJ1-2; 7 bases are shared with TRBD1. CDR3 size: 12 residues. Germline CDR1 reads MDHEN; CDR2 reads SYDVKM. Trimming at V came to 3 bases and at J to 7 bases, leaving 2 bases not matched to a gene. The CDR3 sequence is CASSLTGTGYTF. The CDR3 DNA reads TGTGCCAGCAGTTTGACAGGGACTGGCTACACCTTC.